Listed below are T cell receptor beta chains from one sample, sequenced in a study of blood T cells in healthy people across ages. A single record per CDR3 protein comes from TCRdb applying MiXCR to the 5' RACE reads. This sample has about 1.6 million distinct CDR3 sequences, with 30% to 35% found just once. The sample consisted of blood. Receptors originate from a woman aged 25 to 39 in good health. The CDR3 runs from the conserved cysteine through the conserved F or W. Each record gives: D gene, clone size, V gene, CDR3 length, J gene, CDR3 protein, CDR3 DNA. D genes are given only for firm matches. Clone size, where shown, is once, few, many, or a class for clones that have expanded.

>.|few|TRBV6-5|13|TRBJ1-6
CASSRNGVSPLHF
TGTGCCAGCAGCCGAAACGGGGTTTCACCCCTCCACTTT
>.|many|TRBV5-1|13|TRBJ1-4
CASSFGSNEKLFF
TGTGCCAGCAGCTTTGGTTCTAATGAAAAACTGTTTTTT
>.|few|TRBV7-9|14|TRBJ1-1
CASSKVGMNTEAFF
TGTGCCAGCAGTAAGGTGGGGATGAACACTGAAGCTTTCTTT
>.|few|TRBV29-1|11|TRBJ2-7
CSVEVDYEQYF
TGCAGCGTTGAAGTGGACTACGAGCAGTACTTC
>TRBD1|.|TRBV6-1|20|TRBJ2-6
CASSEEGTGTGFSGANVLTF
TGTGCCAGCAGTGAAGAAGGGACGGGGACAGGGTTCTCTGGGGCCAACGTCCTGACTTTC
>TRBD2|few|TRBV20-1|17|TRBJ2-3
CSARDQLAGGPWDTQYF
TGCAGTGCTAGAGATCAGCTAGCGGGGGGGCCATGGGATACGCAGTATTTT
>.|few|TRBV4-2|14|TRBJ1-2
CASSQVAEGDGYTF
TGTGCCAGCAGCCAAGTTGCAGAGGGCGATGGCTACACCTTC
>TRBD2|.|TRBV20-1|15|TRBJ2-7
CSARISGGPSSEQYF
TGCAGTGCTAGAATTTCGGGGGGACCATCATCCGAGCAGTACTTC
>TRBD2|few|TRBV20-1|14|TRBJ2-3
CSAATSGARDTQYF
TGCAGTGCAGCTACTAGCGGCGCTCGGGATACGCAGTATTTT
>TRBD2|few|TRBV20-1|14|TRBJ2-3
CNARGGLEADTQYF
TGCAATGCGCGGGGGGGCTTGGAAGCAGATACGCAGTATTTT
>TRBD2|few|TRBV7-9|14|TRBJ2-1
CASSATSGRDEQFF
TGTGCCAGCAGCGCCACTAGCGGGAGGGATGAGCAGTTCTTC
>.|.|TRBV6-2/TRBV6-3|13|TRBJ2-7
CASSYGTRSEQYF
TGTGCCAGCAGTTACGGGACGCGCAGCGAGCAGTACTTC
>.|.|TRBV7-2|12|TRBJ2-3
CASSFHREGQYF
TGTGCCAGCAGCTTCCACAGGGAGGGGCAGTATTTT
>.|few|TRBV3-1|14|TRBJ2-7
CASSQGNGVGEQYF
TGTGCCAGCAGCCAAGGGAACGGAGTTGGCGAGCAGTACTTC
>.|few|TRBV5-1|16|TRBJ2-7
CASSLSGLGITYEQYF
TGCGCCAGCAGCTTGTCAGGCCTGGGGATCACCTACGAGCAGTACTTC
>.|.|TRBV9|13|TRBJ2-1
CASSVVRRNEQFF
TGTGCCAGCAGCGTAGTCAGGCGAAATGAGCAGTTCTTC
>.|few|TRBV4-1|16|TRBJ2-5
CASSWGPAGLQETQYF
TGCGCCAGCAGCTGGGGGCCAGCGGGACTCCAAGAGACCCAGTACTTC
>.|few|TRBV15|16|TRBJ2-1
CATSRLTPRTHNEQFF
TGTGCCACCAGCCGTTTGACTCCGCGCACCCACAATGAGCAGTTCTTC
>.|.|TRBV10-3|15|TRBJ1-1
CAISAASGGETEAFF
TGTGCCATCAGTGCCGCGTCAGGAGGAGAGACTGAAGCTTTCTTT
>.|many|TRBV28|13|TRBJ2-7
CASSYGTSYEQYF
TGTGCCAGCAGTTACGGGACCTCCTACGAGCAGTACTTC
>TRBD2|.|TRBV27|17|TRBJ2-3
CASSLSRLAGVTDTQYF
TGTGCCAGCAGTTTATCGCGGCTAGCGGGCGTCACAGATACGCAGTATTTT
>.|few|TRBV29-1|13|TRBJ1-1
CSGSGTLNTEAFF
TGCAGCGGGTCCGGGACACTGAACACTGAAGCTTTCTTT
>.|.|TRBV2|15|TRBJ2-3
CASSEGGVSTDTQYF
TGTGCCAGCAGTGAGGGGGGAGTAAGCACAGATACGCAGTATTTT
>.|.|TRBV20-1|15|TRBJ1-5
CSARDKSRRGQPQHF
TGCAGTGCTAGAGATAAAAGCAGAAGGGGACAGCCCCAGCATTTT
>.|few|TRBV9|12|TRBJ1-2
CASSGTHYGYTF
TGTGCCAGCAGCGGGACACACTATGGCTACACCTTC
>TRBD1|.|TRBV30|14|TRBJ2-1
CAWSIGQGSNEQFF
TGTGCCTGGAGTATCGGACAGGGTTCGAATGAGCAGTTCTTC
>TRBD2|few|TRBV20-1|14|TRBJ2-7
CSARGQAGVDEQYF
TGCAGTGCTAGAGGTCAAGCGGGAGTAGACGAGCAGTACTTC
>TRBD1|.|TRBV20-1|14|TRBJ2-2
CSAGGQGNTGELFF
TGCAGTGCCGGTGGACAGGGGAACACCGGGGAGCTGTTTTTT
>.|few|TRBV2|14|TRBJ2-1
CASRGAGVYNEQFF
TGTGCCAGCAGGGGGGCGGGGGTCTACAATGAGCAGTTCTTC
>.|few|TRBV5-1|18|TRBJ1-1
CASSHSEGPLGMNTEAFF
TGCGCCAGCAGCCATTCGGAGGGGCCTCTCGGGATGAACACTGAAGCTTTCTTT
>.|.|TRBV6-2/TRBV6-3|13|TRBJ2-1
CVSGPGWVDEQFF
TGTGTCAGCGGCCCCGGCTGGGTTGACGAGCAGTTCTTC
>TRBD1|few|TRBV7-3|15|TRBJ2-7
CASSLRLSTGDEQYF
TGTGCCAGCAGCTTACGGCTCTCGACAGGGGACGAGCAGTACTTC
>TRBD2|few|TRBV12-3/TRBV12-4|15|TRBJ2-1
CASSFPLRGGNEQFF
TGTGCCAGCAGTTTTCCCCTGCGGGGGGGGAATGAGCAGTTCTTC
>TRBD2|few|TRBV7-7|15|TRBJ2-5
CASSLNGGAAETQYF
TGTGCCAGCAGTTTAAACGGGGGGGCCGCAGAGACCCAGTACTTC
>.|.|TRBV6-1|13|TRBJ2-2
CARRDTNTGELFF
TGTGCCAGACGGGACACCAACACCGGGGAGCTGTTTTTT